Below, 28 T cell receptor beta chains from the same sample are listed, as sequenced in a study of response to subunit inactivated influenza vaccine. TCRdb itself ran the RT-PCR reads through MiXCR, one entry per CDR3 protein. This sample has fewer than 650,000 distinct CDR3 sequences, with approximately 12% found just once. Here the sequenced sample was PBMCs from blood, taken 35 to 45 days after vaccination. Every receptor here comes from a middle-aged man who received an inactivated influenza vaccine.

This clonotype was detected ten times or more. This chain uses TRBV12-3 or TRBV12-4 with TRBJ2-4; 7 bases are shared with TRBD1. The J segment lost 3 bases and the V segment lost 3 bases, leaving 2 bases of the junction unmatched. The CDR3 is made up of 14 amino acids. CDR3 coding DNA: TGTGCCAGCAGTTTGGGGACAGACAAAAACATTCAGTACTTC. It yields the protein CASSLGTDKNIQYF.

This clonotype was counted at least ten times. This chain connects TRBV12-3 or TRBV12-4 to TRBJ2-5, with D possibly matching TRBD2 (5 bases). V was cut by 6 bases and J by 5 bases, with 13 bases left in between. This CDR3 contains 13 residues. Here the CDR3 DNA reads TGTGCCAGCAGCCCGGCTGGGGAGGAGACCCAGTACTTC. Translated, it gives CASSPAGEETQYF.

This clonotype turned up a few times. V and J are TRBV3-1 and TRBJ1-1, with D unresolved. CDR3 size: 13 residues. V was trimmed by 3 bases and J by 4 bases, leaving 9 bases between them. Germline lookup yields CDR1 LGHDT and CDR2 YNNKEL (reference sequence). The CDR3 region is CASSQSDGTEAFF. The CDR3 bases are TGTGCCAGCAGCCAGTCGGATGGCACTGAAGCTTTCTTT.

J is TRBJ2-5 and V is TRBV24-1; TRBD2 might be the D (7 bases). Germline CDR1 and CDR2: KGHDR and SFDVKD. V was pared by 4 bases and J by 3 bases, with 17 bases between. This CDR3 spans 16 amino acids. This CDR3 reads CATSDSPQGGEETQYF. DNA of the CDR3: TGTGCCACCAGTGACTCACCACAGGGAGGGGAAGAGACCCAGTACTTC.

This clonotype has more than one count but fewer than ten. The chain has TRBV15 and TRBJ2-3; 9 nucleotides agree with TRBD2. Germline CDR1 LNHNV, CDR2 YYDKDF (reference sequence). The CDR3 contains 17 residues. Trimming took 0 bases from V and 5 from J; bases not matched to a gene: 9. In DNA form, the CDR3 reads TGTGCCACCAGCAGAGATAGAGTTAGCGGGAGCGTAGATACGCAGTATTTT. This codes for CATSRDRVSGSVDTQYF.

The V gene is TRBV10-3, the J gene TRBJ2-2; tentatively, D is TRBD2 (6 bases). With 2 bases removed from V and 11 bases from J, the gap between germline ends came to 12 bases. This CDR3 contains 13 residues. The germline V gene has CDR1 ENHRY and CDR2 SYGVKD. The CDR3 loop is CAISEPRGTELFF. CDR3 bases: TGTGCCATCAGTGAGCCCCGTGGGACTGAGCTGTTTTTT.

This clonotype was seen repeatedly, ten times or more. V is TRBV5-1 and J is TRBJ1-1; no definite D call. The germline V and J ends were trimmed by 3 bases and 4 bases, with 16 bases remaining between them. Per germline, CDR1 SGHRS and CDR2 YFSETQ. The CDR3 extends over 15 amino acids. This CDR3 reads CASSSGTHGGTEAFF. In DNA, the CDR3 is TGCGCCAGCAGCTCAGGTACACACGGAGGCACTGAAGCTTTCTTT.

This clonotype was counted only a few times. The chain joins TRBV6-1 to TRBJ1-1, with TRBD1 matching over 8 bases. With 6 bases clipped from V and 6 bases from J, the junction kept 9 bases outside the gene matches. The germline V gene encodes CDR1 MNHNS and CDR2 SASEGT. The CDR3 is made up of 14 amino acids. This chain's CDR3 is CASRDQGASSEAFF. CDR3 DNA: TGTGCCAGCAGGGACCAGGGGGCGTCTTCTGAAGCTTTCTTT.

This clonotype appeared many times. The J gene is TRBJ1-6, the V gene TRBV7-2; 7 bases are shared with TRBD1. The V gene's germline CDR1 is SGHTA and CDR2 FQGNSA. J gave up 6 bases and V 5 bases, and 4 bases lay outside the gene matches. The CDR3 length is 14 residues. The CDR3 loop reads CASSRGTANSPLHF. In nucleotides, the CDR3 is TGTGCCAGCAGCCGTGGGACAGCTAATTCACCCCTCCACTTT.

This clonotype was detected ten times or more. The chain recombines TRBV12-3 or TRBV12-4 with TRBJ2-4, with 7 bases identical to TRBD1. CDR3 size: 15 residues. V was clipped by 1 base and J by 0 bases; unmatched bases: 0. The CDR3 is CASSLGTGAKNIQYF. The DNA of the CDR3 is TGTGCCAGCAGTTTAGGGACAGGAGCCAAAAACATTCAGTACTTC.

This clonotype occurred a few times. The CDR3 loop reads CSAGLAGRETQYF. The CDR3, as DNA: TGCAGTGCAGGACTAGCGGGGAGAGAGACCCAGTACTTC. The chain uses TRBV20-1 and TRBJ2-5; 12 nucleotides agree with TRBD2. Per germline, CDR1 DFQATT and CDR2 SNEGSKA (reference sequence). The CDR3 sequence is 13 residues long. V shed 6 bases, J shed 4 bases, and the junction held 3 bases outside the gene matches.

In this sample, this clonotype turned up a few times. V gene TRBV20-1 combines with J gene TRBJ2-2; 9 bases are a match to TRBD1. V lost 4 bases and J lost 6; bases outside the gene matches: 9. This CDR3 comprises 15 residues. From germline, CDR1 is DFQATT and CDR2 SNEGSKA (reference sequence). The CDR3 DNA reads TGCAGTGCTACAGCCTCGGACAGGGGTCCCGGGGAGCTGTTTTTT. Its protein product is CSATASDRGPGELFF.

The V and J genes are TRBV7-9 and TRBJ2-1, with D possibly being TRBD2 (6 bases). V was shortened by 5 bases and J by 8 bases, with 13 bases between the two germline ends. The germline V gene has CDR1 SEHNR and CDR2 FQNEAQ (reference sequence). The CDR3 spans 13 residues. The CDR3 nucleotides are TGTGCCAGCAGCCTCCGGGAGACCCATGAGCAGTTCTTC. As protein: CASSLRETHEQFF.

J is TRBJ2-2 and V is TRBV30, with D possibly called TRBD1 or TRBD2 (5 bases each). The CDR3 runs 13 residues. CDR1 and CDR2 (germline): GTSNPN, SVGIG (reference sequence). V lost 0 bases to trimming and J lost 6 bases, with 8 bases between them. The CDR3 region has the DNA TGTGCCTGGAGTGTACGAGGGGCCGGGGAGCTGTTTTTT. Protein product: CAWSVRGAGELFF.

This sequence joins TRBV14 and TRBJ2-7; TRBD1 matches 9 bases. The J call may be mistaken, given a closer DNA end match to TRBJ2-1. CDR3 length: 16 amino acids. CDR1 SGHDN and CDR2 FVKESK come from the germline V gene. This CDR3 is CASSQLGTGRTYEQFF. CDR3 nucleotides: TGTGCCAGCAGCCAACTCGGGACAGGGCGAACCTACGAGCAGTTCTTC.

The genes are TRBV6-6 and TRBJ1-2; D remains unclear. Germline V gene lookup returns CDR1 MNHNY and CDR2 SVGAGI (reference sequence). This CDR3 has 11 amino acids. Trimming removed 5 bases at V and 7 bases at J, with 8 bases between. In DNA, the CDR3 is TGTGCCAGCAGTGCTTCAGCTGGCTACACCTTC. The encoded protein is CASSASAGYTF.

This clonotype was recorded a few times. The rearrangement uses TRBV29-1 and TRBJ2-1; 7 bases are a match to TRBD1. CDR1 SQVTM and CDR2 ANQGSEA come from the germline V gene. The CDR3 covers 15 residues. The V segment lost 1 base and the J segment 9 bases; nucleotides outside the gene matches: 12. DNA of the CDR3: TGCAGCGTTGAAGTCCCCAACTACAGGGGCATTGAGCAGTTCTTC. Protein sequence: CSVEVPNYRGIEQFF.

This clonotype occurred many times. This sequence joins TRBV12-3 or TRBV12-4 and TRBJ2-3; D ambiguous. V was cut by 1 base and J by 4 bases, with 12 bases left in between. The CDR3 sequence is 15 residues long. CDR3 amino acids: CASSLEGLSADTQYF. The CDR3 DNA follows: TGTGCCAGCAGTTTAGAAGGATTGTCGGCAGATACGCAGTATTTT.

This clonotype has more than one count but fewer than ten. The J gene is TRBJ2-1, the V gene TRBV4-1, with D tentatively TRBD1 (6 bases). V lost 4 bases, J lost 3 bases, and 16 bases lay in between. The CDR3 has 16 amino acids. Germline V gives CDR1 MGHRA, CDR2 YSYEKL. CDR3 sequence: CASSRGQGPVYNEQFF. In nucleotides, the CDR3 is TGCGCCAGCAGCCGCGGCCAGGGGCCAGTCTACAATGAGCAGTTCTTC.

The J gene is TRBJ2-7, the V gene TRBV15; possible D gene TRBD1, 6 bases. The length of the CDR3 is 12 residues. Deletions cut 8 bases from V and 2 bases from J, with 10 bases between. CDR1 is LNHNV, CDR2 YYDKDF, per germline (reference sequence). CDR3 in amino acids: CATQGQTYEQYF. The CDR3 bases are TGTGCCACCCAGGGACAAACCTACGAGCAGTACTTC.

This clonotype was seen just once. A read error may be the cause here, since a much bigger clone is one base away. The chain uses TRBV18 and TRBJ2-5, with D perhaps assigned TRBD1 or TRBD2 (6 bases each). Germline-derived CDR1 and CDR2 are KGHSH and LQKENI. This CDR3 has 14 residues. CDR3 loop: CASSPRRGQATQYF. CDR3 DNA: TGTGCCAGCTCACCACGGCGGGGACAAGCGACCCAGTACTTC.

The chain combines TRBV7-9 with TRBJ2-3; 12 nucleotides agree with TRBD2. Germline lookup yields CDR1 SEHNR and CDR2 FQNEAQ (reference sequence). CDR3 length: 17 amino acids. Losses at the gene ends were 5 bases for V and 3 bases for J; bases not matched to a gene: 9. The CDR3 nucleotides are TGTGCCAGCAGCACAAGACTAGCGGGAGACGTGACAGATACGCAGTATTTT. Translated: CASSTRLAGDVTDTQYF.

The rearrangement joins TRBV28 to TRBJ2-7, with a tentative D call TRBD1 (6 bases). CDR1 and CDR2 (germline): MDHEN, SYDVKM. This CDR3 region has 15 residues. V was clipped by 3 bases and J by 2 bases, with 14 bases between them. The CDR3 bases are TGTGCCAGCAGTTTTACCGGGACATCTGCCTACGAGCAGTACTTC. Translating it yields CASSFTGTSAYEQYF. Full variable domain (missing parts from reference TRBV28 and TRBJ2-7): DVKVTQSSRYLVKRTGEKVFLECVQDMDHENMFWYRQDPGLGLRLIYFSYDVKMKEKGDIPEGYSVSREKKERFSLILESASTNQTSMYLCASSFTGTSAYEQYFGPGTRLTVT.

The chain has TRBV10-1 and TRBJ1-5; maybe TRBD1 (5 bases). V lost 2 bases and J lost 0, with 23 bases in between. The CDR3 totals 20 residues. Germline V lookup: CDR1 WNHNN, CDR2 SYGVQD (reference sequence). The CDR3 bases are TGCGCCAGCAGTGAGGTCGGGCGGGACTTGTCAATTTTTAGCAATCAGCCCCAGCATTTT. As protein: CASSEVGRDLSIFSNQPQHF.

This clonotype was observed a few times. The chain recombines TRBV28 with TRBJ2-1; TRBD2 matches at 7 bases. Trimming cost V 4 bases and J 4 bases; bases outside gene matches: 7. Germline CDR1 reads MDHEN; CDR2 reads SYDVKM. The CDR3 has 15 amino acids. The CDR3 sequence is CASSWRGSEYNEQFF. As DNA, the CDR3 is TGTGCCAGCAGTTGGCGCGGGAGTGAATACAATGAGCAGTTCTTC.

This clonotype was recorded a few times. CDR3 coding DNA: TGTGCCAGCAGCTTAGTTGGCGGGAGAAGGAGCAATGAGCAGTTCTTC. Amino acid sequence: CASSLVGGRRSNEQFF. The chain has TRBV7-9 and TRBJ2-1; TRBD2 matches at 7 bases. Germline V gene sequence: CDR1 SEHNR, CDR2 FQNEAQ (reference sequence). The CDR3 spans 16 residues. The trim removed 1 base at V and 6 bases at J, leaving 9 bases unmatched.

The count of this clonotype is one. The CDR3 end shows no conserved phenylalanine or tryptophan, and so a read error is likely. The V gene is TRBV15, the J gene TRBJ2-7; D not resolved. Trimming stripped 5 bases from V and 6 bases from J, with 11 bases between. Germline-derived CDR1 and CDR2 are LNHNV and YYDKDF (reference sequence). This CDR3 has 12 residues. The CDR3 protein is CATSLGTSEQYL. CDR3 DNA: TGTGCCACCAGCCTGGGAACGTCCGAGCAGTACTTA.

The rearrangement links TRBV20-1 to TRBJ2-7; a possible D gene is TRBD2 (5 bases). The better agreement between TRBJ2-1 and the DNA end casts doubt on the J call. Germline-derived CDR1 and CDR2 are DFQATT and SNEGSKA (reference sequence). This CDR3 has 11 residues. Here the CDR3 DNA reads TGCAGTGCTACTAGCTTGGACGAGCAGTTCTTC. The encoded protein is CSATSLDEQFF.